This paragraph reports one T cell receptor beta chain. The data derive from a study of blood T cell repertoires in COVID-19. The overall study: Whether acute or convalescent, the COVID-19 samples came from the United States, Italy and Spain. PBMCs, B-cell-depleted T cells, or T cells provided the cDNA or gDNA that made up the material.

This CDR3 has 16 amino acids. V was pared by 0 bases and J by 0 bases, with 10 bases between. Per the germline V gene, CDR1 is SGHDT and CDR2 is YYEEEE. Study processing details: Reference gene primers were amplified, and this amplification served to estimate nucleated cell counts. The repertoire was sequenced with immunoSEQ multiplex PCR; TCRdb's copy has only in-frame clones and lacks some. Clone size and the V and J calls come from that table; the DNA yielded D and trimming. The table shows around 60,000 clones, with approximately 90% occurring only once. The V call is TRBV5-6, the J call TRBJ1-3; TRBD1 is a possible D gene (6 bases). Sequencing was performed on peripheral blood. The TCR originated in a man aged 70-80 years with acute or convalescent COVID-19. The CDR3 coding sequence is TGTGCCAGCAGCTTGGCCGGGGACATCTCTGGAAACACCATATATTTT. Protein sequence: CASSLAGDISGNTIYF.